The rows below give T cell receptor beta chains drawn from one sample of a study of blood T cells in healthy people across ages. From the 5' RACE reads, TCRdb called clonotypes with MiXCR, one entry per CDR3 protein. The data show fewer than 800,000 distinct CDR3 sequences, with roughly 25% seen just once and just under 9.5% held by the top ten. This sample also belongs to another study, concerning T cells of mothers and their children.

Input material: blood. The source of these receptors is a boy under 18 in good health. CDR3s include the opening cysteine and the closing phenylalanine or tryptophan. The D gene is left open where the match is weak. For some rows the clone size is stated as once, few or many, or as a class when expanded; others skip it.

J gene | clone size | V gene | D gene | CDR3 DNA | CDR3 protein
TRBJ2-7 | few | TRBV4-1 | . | TGCGCCAGCAGCCAAGAATACGGGAGAACTTCCTACGAGCAGTACTTC | CASSQEYGRTSYEQYF
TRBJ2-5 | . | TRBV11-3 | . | TGTGCCAGCAGCCTAGTCCCAGGGAGGACGGAGACCCAGTACTTC | CASSLVPGRTETQYF
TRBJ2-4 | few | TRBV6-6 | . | TGTGCCAGCATCCTAACCCTTTTTAACATTCAGTACTTC | CASILTLFNIQYF
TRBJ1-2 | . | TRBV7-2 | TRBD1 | TGTGCCAGCAGCTTAGATGTTGGGACAGTATATGGCTACACCTTT | CASSLDVGTVYGYTF
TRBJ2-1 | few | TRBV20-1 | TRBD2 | TGCAGTGCTAGAGACCGCGGACTAGCGGGGGGCAATGAGCAGTTCTTC | CSARDRGLAGGNEQFF
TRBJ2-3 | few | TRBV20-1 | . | TGCAGTGCTAGAACCCCTTTAGGGCCTATCACAGATACGCAGTATTTT | CSARTPLGPITDTQYF
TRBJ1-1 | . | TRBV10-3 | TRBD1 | TGTGCCATCAGTGAGGACAGGGGAGTGGGAATGAACACTGAAGCTTTCTTT | CAISEDRGVGMNTEAFF
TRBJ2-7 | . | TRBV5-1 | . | TGCGCCAGCAGCCTGACGGGTCCAGGCGCCTACGAGCAGTACTTC | CASSLTGPGAYEQYF
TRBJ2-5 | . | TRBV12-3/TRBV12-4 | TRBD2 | TGTGCCAGCAGTTCAACGCCCTTAGCGGGCGGTAGGGAGACCCAGTACTTC | CASSSTPLAGGRETQYF
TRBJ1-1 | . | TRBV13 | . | TGTGCCAGCAGCTTACCGACCCCGAACACTGAAGCTTTCTTT | CASSLPTPNTEAFF
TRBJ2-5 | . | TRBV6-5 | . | TGTGCCAGCAGAGGTCTGAAGACCCAGTACTTC | CASRGLKTQYF
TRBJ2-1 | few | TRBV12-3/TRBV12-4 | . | TGTGCCAGCAGTTTGGGGGTAGGAGTCGAGCAGTTCTTC | CASSLGVGVEQFF
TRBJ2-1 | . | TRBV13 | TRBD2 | TGTGCCAGCAGCTATACCGACATAGCGGGAGCAGAGAACAATGAGCAGTTCTTC | CASSYTDIAGAENNEQFF
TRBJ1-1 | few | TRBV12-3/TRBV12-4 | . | TGTGCCAGCAGCGGGCAGGCCGACACTGAAGCTTTCTTT | CASSGQADTEAFF
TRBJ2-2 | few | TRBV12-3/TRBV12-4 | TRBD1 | TGTGCCAGCATTAACCGGGACAGGGGCGGCACCGGGGAGCTGTTTTTT | CASINRDRGGTGELFF
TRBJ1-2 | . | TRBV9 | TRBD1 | TGTGCCAGCAGCGGGGGACAGGGGTTGGACTATGGCTACACCTTC | CASSGGQGLDYGYTF
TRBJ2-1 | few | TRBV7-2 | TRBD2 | TGTGCCAGCAGCGCCCGGGACTATGCGCGAAATGAGCAGTTCTTC | CASSARDYARNEQFF
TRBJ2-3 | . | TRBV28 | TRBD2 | TGTGCCAGCAGTTTATCCCTACAGAGTTTAGCGGGAGTGTCCGCAGATACGCAGTATTTT | CASSLSLQSLAGVSADTQYF
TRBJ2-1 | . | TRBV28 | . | TGTGCCAGCAGTTTAGCGGGTGTCGAGGGGAATGAGCAGTTCTTC | CASSLAGVEGNEQFF
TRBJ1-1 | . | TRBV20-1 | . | TGCAGTGCTAGCCCAACCCAGGGGATGACTTTCTTT | CSASPTQGMTFF